The clone carrying this TCR beta chain was seen a handful of times. The antigen remains undetermined. The sample originates from a study of radiotherapy plus CTLA-4 blockade in lung cancer. Study at large: Among enrolled patients, 15% to 20% responded and approximately 33% achieved disease control.

Study outcomes and limitations: There was expansion of tumor-derived TCR clones in blood after radiotherapy plus ipilimumab. Early blood T cell clone changes and increased post-radiation serum interferon-beta were reportedly the strongest response predictors.

Receiving focal radiation plus CTLA-4 blockade with ipilimumab were patients who had chemo-refractory metastatic non-small-cell lung cancer. V lost 2 bases to trimming and J lost 5 bases; unmatched junction nucleotides: 4. Germline CDR1 is SGDLS and CDR2 is YYNGEE. The CDR3 loop spans 14 amino acids. Some clones are missing from TCRdb's copy, which holds only in-frame ones; the method was immunoSEQ multiplex PCR. The sample shows over 80,000 clones, 80% to 90% of them seen only once. This sequence joins TRBV9 and TRBJ2-5; 9 bases match TRBD1. The specimen was peripheral blood, collected from a patient treated with radiotherapy plus ipilimumab. This TCR was sampled from a human donor with non-small cell lung cancer who had stable disease on radiotherapy plus ipilimumab. In nucleotides, the CDR3 is TGTGCCAGCAGCGTGGGACAGGGTTGGGAGACCCAGTACTTC. Residues: CASSVGQGWETQYF.